The source of this T cell receptor beta chain is a study of T cell changes during pregnancy in multiple sclerosis. Method: immunoSEQ multiplex PCR; TCRdb's copy keeps in-frame clones and lacks some. The sample consists of fewer than 60,000 clones, more than 85% of them appearing once. Germline values: CDR1 SSHAT, CDR2 FNYEAQ (reference sequence). This CDR3 is 15 amino acids long. The junction had 0 bases not matched to a gene; V was cut back by 0 bases and J by 3 bases. Sequencing used peripheral blood, obtained after pregnancy. The TCR was taken from a female donor in good health, enrolled as a control in a pregnancy study. The chain combines TRBV7-7 with TRBJ2-1; 9 bases match TRBD2. In DNA form, the CDR3 reads TGTGCCAGCAGCTTAGCAGCGGGGGGCTACAATGAGCAGTTCTTC. It specifies CASSLAAGGYNEQFF.